This paragraph covers one TCR beta chain sequence. Time point: baseline, week 1 (first vaccination visit). Treatment defined: pre-vaccination baseline after standard-of-care therapy. Donor tumors were new WHO grade 3 or 4 IDH1-mutant, ATRX-lost astrocytomas. These data come from a study of a mutant IDH1 vaccine in newly diagnosed glioma. On the study more broadly: Treated patients showed a male proportion of approximately 62%, a female proportion of around 38%, and a mean age of around 39 years.

Only in-frame clones appear in the TCRdb table, and some are missing; sequencing was by immunoSEQ multiplex PCR. Here the sample spans approximately 16,000 clones, just under 97% being singletons. Germline CDR1 and CDR2: MNHEY and SMNVEV (reference sequence). Trimming cost V 0 bases and J 1 base; bases outside gene matches: 2. This CDR3 is built from 16 residues. The sequencing here drew on peripheral blood mononuclear cells (PBMCs), taken from a glioma patient treated with radiotherapy, temozolomide or both. The chain combines TRBV27 with TRBJ2-2; TRBD2 agrees at 7 bases. The clonotype comes from a woman younger than 30 with glioma. Some clones in this sample may be carry-over from other donors' samples. The CDR3 is CASSLSAGVNTGELFF. In DNA form, the CDR3 reads TGTGCCAGCAGTTTATCGGCGGGGGTGAACACCGGGGAGCTGTTTTTT.